A selection of T cell receptor beta chains follows, all from one sample in a study of CD8 T cells in ankylosing spondylitis. TCRdb re-derived calls from the 5' RACE reads in MiXCR, one entry per CDR3 protein. This sample has about 220,000 distinct CDR3 sequences, with 6% to 8% found just once. The sample taken for sequencing was blood, either unsorted or a sorted T cell fraction (not recorded which). Source of these receptors: a male donor with ankylosing spondylitis. The CDR3 runs from the conserved cysteine through the conserved F or W. The D gene is left open where the match is weak. Only part of the rows carry a size: once, few, many, or a class if the clone is expanded.

J | V | size | D | CDR3 | DNA
TRBJ2-2 | TRBV12-5 | few | NA | CASGLGATGELFF | TGTGCTAGTGGTTTGGGGGCCACCGGGGAGCTGTTTTTT
TRBJ2-1 | TRBV20-1 | many | NA | CSARDKDLSGNEQFF | TGCAGTGCTAGAGATAAGGACTTATCGGGCAATGAGCAGTTCTTC
TRBJ2-2 | TRBV12-5 | NA | NA | CASGTINTGELFF | TGTGCTAGTGGTACGATAAACACCGGGGAGCTGTTTTTT
TRBJ2-3 | TRBV7-9 | NA | NA | CASSFSQRLKSTDTQYF | TGTGCCAGCAGCTTTAGCCAGCGCCTAAAGAGCACAGATACGCAGTATTTT
TRBJ1-4 | TRBV11-2 | many | NA | CASSLATSNEKLFF | TGTGCCAGCAGCCTAGCAACCTCTAATGAAAAACTGTTTTTT
TRBJ2-1 | TRBV9 | many | TRBD1 | CASSVAGTGAPNEQFF | TGTGCCAGCAGCGTAGCCGGGACAGGGGCCCCCAATGAGCAGTTCTTC
TRBJ2-1 | TRBV20-1 | NA | NA | CSASSPSSLTGSEQFF | TGCAGTGCTAGTAGCCCGTCTAGCCTGACGGGGAGTGAGCAGTTCTTC
TRBJ1-2 | TRBV25-1 | many | TRBD1 | CASSGTDRVNYGYTF | TGTGCCAGCAGTGGAACCGACAGGGTCAACTATGGCTACACCTTC
TRBJ2-7 | TRBV4-1 | many | TRBD1 | CASSYRTGPYEQYF | TGCGCCAGCAGCTACAGGACAGGACCCTACGAGCAGTACTTC
TRBJ2-1 | TRBV11-2 | many | NA | CASSLLSRRRDEQFF | TGTGCCAGCAGCTTACTGTCCCGGAGGAGGGATGAGCAGTTCTTC
TRBJ1-4 | TRBV18 | NA | NA | CASSPRTNEKLFF | TGTGCCAGCTCACCACGAACTAATGAAAAACTGTTTTTT
TRBJ2-2 | TRBV12-5 | many | NA | CASGLAPGELFF | TGTGCTAGTGGTTTGGCCCCCGGGGAGCTGTTTTTT
TRBJ2-7 | TRBV7-8 | few | TRBD2 | CASSLVGLAGAYEQYF | TGTGCCAGCAGCTTAGTAGGGCTAGCGGGAGCCTACGAGCAGTACTTC
TRBJ2-4 | TRBV20-1 | many | NA | CSARDSDTLNIQYF | TGCAGTGCTAGAGATTCGGACACCCTAAACATTCAGTACTTC
TRBJ1-2 | TRBV29-1 | many | NA | CSVVRGANYGYTF | TGCAGCGTTGTGCGGGGAGCTAACTATGGCTACACCTTC
TRBJ2-2 | TRBV27 | NA | TRBD1 | CASSLYRGHSGELFF | TGTGCCAGCAGTTTATACAGGGGGCATTCCGGGGAGCTGTTTTTT
TRBJ2-3 | TRBV20-1 | many | NA | CSANRASSTDTQYF | TGCAGTGCTAACAGAGCATCTAGCACAGATACGCAGTATTTT
TRBJ2-1 | TRBV4-3 | many | TRBD2 | CASSLLPTSDSYNEQFF | TGCGCCAGCAGCCTTCTCCCTACTAGCGACTCCTACAATGAGCAGTTCTTC
TRBJ2-7 | TRBV12-3/TRBV12-4 | many | NA | CASSSKGRGPYEQYF | TGTGCCAGCAGTAGTAAAGGTCGGGGTCCCTACGAGCAGTACTTC
TRBJ2-1 | TRBV27 | few | NA | CASDRTRGIRQLDEQFF | TGTGCCAGTGACAGGACCCGGGGGATTCGACAACTTGATGAGCAGTTCTTC
TRBJ2-1 | TRBV7-2 | NA | NA | CASSLPGPGGLDEQFF | TGTGCCAGCAGCTTACCGGGACCCGGAGGTTTGGATGAGCAGTTCTTC
TRBJ2-7 | TRBV7-8 | few | NA | CASSQTVYEQYF | TGTGCCAGCAGCCAAACTGTCTACGAGCAGTACTTC
TRBJ1-2 | TRBV11-2 | many | TRBD1 | CASSLGPGQGDYGYTF | TGTGCCAGCAGCCTAGGTCCGGGACAGGGGGACTATGGCTACACCTTC
TRBJ2-2 | TRBV24-1 | many | TRBD2 | CATSDPLAGADRTGELFF | TGTGCCACCAGTGACCCTCTAGCGGGGGCCGATAGGACCGGGGAGCTGTTTTTT
TRBJ2-2 | TRBV3-1 | few | TRBD2 | CASSQDQLAGRFTGELFF | TGTGCCAGCAGCCAAGATCAACTAGCCGGGAGGTTCACCGGGGAGCTGTTTTTT
TRBJ2-1 | TRBV7-9 | many | NA | CASSWEAYNEQFF | TGTGCCAGCAGCTGGGAGGCCTACAATGAGCAGTTCTTC
TRBJ2-7 | TRBV10-3 | many | NA | CAGSGGLTPYYEQYF | TGTGCCGGCAGCGGCGGACTTACACCTTACTACGAGCAGTACTTC
TRBJ2-3 | TRBV9 | many | TRBD2 | CASSVGAGGTDTQYF | TGTGCCAGCAGCGTAGGGGCGGGGGGCACAGATACGCAGTATTTT
TRBJ2-1 | TRBV2 | NA | NA | CASGAGTYNEQFF | TGTGCCAGCGGGGCAGGGACCTACAATGAGCAGTTCTTC
TRBJ2-1 | TRBV29-1 | many | NA | CSVSAAYGEQFF | TGCAGCGTTTCTGCGGCGTATGGGGAGCAGTTCTTC
TRBJ2-2 | TRBV7-6 | many | TRBD2 | CASSPGLAGLLNTGELFF | TGTGCCAGCAGCCCAGGACTAGCGGGATTGTTAAACACCGGGGAGCTGTTTTTT
TRBJ2-3 | TRBV19 | NA | NA | CASSDRVTSTDTQYF | TGTGCCAGTAGTGACCGGGTTACTAGCACAGATACGCAGTATTTT